The 25 T cell receptor beta chains presented below share a single source sample, sequenced in a study of PD-L1 blockade in urothelial cancer. The time point is: peripheral blood 6 weeks after treatment start. TCRdb's table, derived via immunoSEQ multiplex PCR, lists solely in-frame clones and lacks some. Here the sample spans around 47,000 clones, roughly four fifths being singletons. The sample consisted of PBMCs, taken around atezolizumab (anti-PD-L1) treatment. The source of these receptors is a man between 60 and 75 years old with urothelial cancer.

This sequence joins TRBV27 and TRBJ2-2, with 12 bases lining up with TRBD2. V dropped 2 bases and J dropped 7; count of bases not matched to a gene: 5. Germline CDR1 and CDR2: MNHEY and SMNVEV (reference sequence). The length of the CDR3 is 16 residues. CDR3 DNA sequence: TGTGCCAGCAGTTTACGGACTAGCGGGACGGGCGGGGAGCTGTTTTTT. Translation: CASSLRTSGTGGELFF.

This clone came up a few times. V usage is TRBV9 and J usage is TRBJ1-1; 7 bases are shared with TRBD1. Per the germline V gene, CDR1 is SGDLS and CDR2 is YYNGEE. V dropped 0 bases and J dropped 1; count of bases not matched to a gene: 6. The CDR3 has 16 amino acids. The CDR3 is CASSVGAGGPNTEAFF. In DNA form, the CDR3 reads TGTGCCAGCAGCGTAGGGGCAGGGGGTCCGAACACTGAAGCTTTCTTT. The full variable domain, completed using reference TRBV9 and TRBJ1-1, is DSGVTQTPKHLITATGQRVTLRCSPRSGDLSVYWYQQSLDQGLQFLIQYYNGEERAKGNILERFSAQQFPDLHSELNLSSLELGDSALYFCASSVGAGGPNTEAFFGQGTRLTVV.

The CDR3 sequence: CASSLATGGFTYEQYF. The CDR3 bases are TGTGCCAGCAGTTTAGCTACAGGGGGGTTCACCTACGAGCAGTACTTC. This chain connects TRBV28 to TRBJ2-7; 8 nucleotides line up with TRBD1. V was clipped by 2 bases and J by 2 bases; unmatched bases: 8. The CDR3 has 16 amino acids. Germline-derived CDR1 and CDR2 are MDHEN and SYDVKM.

The V and J genes are TRBV14 and TRBJ2-2, with TRBD1 as a possible D gene (6 bases). Per germline, CDR1 SGHDN and CDR2 FVKESK. With 5 bases removed from V and 0 bases from J, the gap between germline ends came to 13 bases. The CDR3 loop spans 16 amino acids. CDR3 protein: CASSLDRNANTGELFF. CDR3 nucleotides: TGTGCCAGCAGCTTAGACAGGAACGCGAACACCGGGGAGCTGTTTTTT.

The V and J genes are TRBV2 and TRBJ1-1; tentative D call: TRBD1 (5 bases). Looked up from germline, CDR1 is SNHLY and CDR2 is FYNNEI. CDR3 length equals 14 residues. Trimming removed 5 bases at V and 2 bases at J, with 12 bases between. This CDR3 is CASSTGVGNTEAFF. The CDR3, as DNA: TGTGCCAGCAGTACAGGAGTGGGAAACACTGAAGCTTTCTTT.

The chain links TRBV4-1 to TRBJ2-5; D unclear. Germline loops: CDR1 MGHRA, CDR2 YSYEKL. The CDR3 spans 15 residues. V dropped 0 bases and J dropped 1 base, with 9 bases sitting between them. Written as DNA, the CDR3 is TGCGCCAGCAGCCAAGATTTGGCTCTCCAAGAGACCCAGTACTTC. It encodes CASSQDLALQETQYF.

The CDR3 spells CASRSSGAFSYNEQFF. Written as DNA, the CDR3 is TGTGCCAGTAGGAGTAGCGGGGCCTTCTCCTACAATGAGCAGTTCTTC. The chain has TRBV19 and TRBJ2-1; 8 nucleotides align to TRBD2. This CDR3 is 16 amino acids long. V lost 6 bases to trimming and J lost 0 bases; unmatched junction nucleotides: 7. The germline V gene encodes CDR1 LNHDA and CDR2 SQIVND (reference sequence).

This clone was seen a single time. J is TRBJ1-2 and V is TRBV5-8; 7 positions match TRBD1. The CDR3 spans 14 residues. CDR1 and CDR2 from the germline V gene are SGHTS and YDEGEE. V was pared by 3 bases and J by 4 bases, with 6 bases of the junction left unmatched. The CDR3: CASSSGTAVYGYTF. DNA of the CDR3: TGTGCCAGCAGCTCGGGGACAGCAGTCTATGGCTACACCTTC.

The V call is TRBV19, the J call TRBJ2-2; 9 bases line up with TRBD1. This CDR3 is built from 18 residues. After removal of 0 bases from V and 2 bases from J, the junction contained 7 bases not matched to a gene. Per the germline V gene, CDR1 is LNHDA and CDR2 is SQIVND (reference sequence). The CDR3 here is CASSIETGQGHNTGELFF. In DNA, the CDR3 is TGTGCCAGTAGTATAGAAACGGGACAGGGACATAACACCGGGGAGCTGTTTTTT.

The chain is built from TRBV6-5 and TRBJ1-6; the match to TRBD1 covers 7 bases. J gave up 9 bases and V 4 bases, and 6 bases lay outside the gene matches. Germline loops: CDR1 MNHEY, CDR2 SVGAGI. The CDR3 has 14 residues. CDR3 in amino acids: CASSSTGSSSPLHF. In DNA form, the CDR3 reads TGTGCCAGCAGTTCGACAGGGTCGAGTTCACCCCTCCACTTT.

This clone was found a few times. This chain links TRBV6-1 with TRBJ2-1, with TRBD2 identical over 8 bases. Unmatched junction bases numbered 10, after V lost 7 bases and J lost 5 bases. The germline CDR1 and CDR2 sequences are MNHNS and SASEGT. The CDR3 has 15 amino acids. The CDR3 loop reads CASIPREGINNEQFF. The CDR3 DNA reads TGTGCCAGCATCCCACGGGAGGGCATCAACAATGAGCAGTTCTTC.

V gene TRBV7-2 combines with J gene TRBJ2-2; the D gene is possibly TRBD1 (5 bases). CDR3 length equals 16 residues. Trimming left V 1 base short and J 3 bases short, with 12 bases between. Germline CDR1 is SGHTA and CDR2 is FQGNSA. The CDR3 sequence is CASSLERRAHTGELFF. CDR3 DNA sequence: TGTGCCAGCAGCTTAGAACGCAGGGCCCACACCGGGGAGCTGTTTTTT.

The V gene is TRBV2, the J gene TRBJ2-1; D unresolved. This CDR3 comprises 12 residues. Per germline, CDR1 SNHLY and CDR2 FYNNEI. The ends were cut back, 11 bases at V and 7 bases at J, with 15 bases in the middle. The CDR3 spells CASRGAQNEQFF. For the CDR3, the DNA is TGTGCCTCCAGAGGAGCCCAAAATGAGCAGTTCTTC. The full variable domain, rest sourced from reference TRBV2 and TRBJ2-1, is EPEVTQTPSHQVTQMGQEVILRCVPISNHLYFYWYRQILGQKVEFLVSFYNNEISEKSEIFDDQFSVERPDGSNFTLKIRSTKLEDSAMYFCASRGAQNEQFFGPGTRLTVL.

The chain links TRBV19 to TRBJ2-5, with 7 bases that match TRBD1. Germline values: CDR1 LNHDA, CDR2 SQIVND (reference sequence). V trimming: 0 bases; J trimming: 7 bases; junction bases outside the gene matches: 2. The CDR3 sequence is 13 residues long. The CDR3 nucleotides are TGTGCCAGTAGTATAGATAAGGGGGCGACCCAGTACTTC. Translated: CASSIDKGATQYF.

The V and J genes are TRBV30 and TRBJ2-7, with a tentative D call TRBD1 (6 bases). Trimming shortened V by 0 bases and J by 2 bases, and 17 bases separated the two germline ends. Per the germline V gene, CDR1 is GTSNPN and CDR2 is SVGIG (reference sequence). This CDR3 has 16 amino acids. The CDR3 reads CAWSVSGTTSTYEQYF. Written as DNA, the CDR3 is TGTGCCTGGAGTGTATCCGGGACAACCTCGACCTACGAGCAGTACTTC.

The genes are TRBV6-5 and TRBJ1-6, with 8 bases matching TRBD1. J was trimmed by 5 bases and V by 8 bases; bases with no gene match: 5. The CDR3 loop spans 14 amino acids. Germline V gene lookup returns CDR1 MNHEY and CDR2 SVGAGI. DNA for the CDR3: TGTGCCAGCGGAAGACAGGGGAATAATTCACCCCTCCACTTT. It translates to CASGRQGNNSPLHF.

The chain couples TRBV2 to TRBJ1-6; 10 bases match TRBD1. CDR3 length: 15 amino acids. V shed 0 bases, J shed 9 bases, and the junction held 2 bases outside the gene matches. Germline V CDR1 and CDR2: SNHLY, FYNNEI. The CDR3 here is CASSEAGTGASPLHF. The CDR3 nucleotides are TGTGCCAGCAGTGAAGCGGGGACAGGGGCTTCACCCCTCCACTTT.

This sequence joins TRBV28 and TRBJ2-3; D is perhaps TRBD2 (7 bases). Germline CDR1 reads MDHEN; CDR2 reads SYDVKM. The CDR3 runs to 13 residues. This CDR3 is CAGGGPTLDTQYF. For the CDR3, the DNA is TGTGCAGGGGGGGGGCCCACTCTAGATACGCAGTATTTT.

V and J are TRBV19 and TRBJ2-1; D is uncertain. Trimming stripped 5 bases from V and 0 bases from J, with 11 bases between. CDR1 is LNHDA, CDR2 SQIVND, per germline (reference sequence). The CDR3 is made up of 15 amino acids. Here the CDR3 reads CASSSLMSSYNEQFF. CDR3 nucleotide sequence: TGTGCCAGTAGTTCCTTGATGAGCTCCTACAATGAGCAGTTCTTC.

The rearrangement joins TRBV19 to TRBJ1-2; tentative D call: TRBD1 (5 bases). The CDR3 totals 14 residues. Trimming shortened V by 5 bases and J by 6 bases, and 16 bases separated the two germline ends. Germline assignment: CDR1 LNHDA and CDR2 SQIVND (reference sequence). CDR3 protein: CASSPLQIRDGYTF. The CDR3 bases are TGTGCCAGTAGTCCGCTGCAGATCAGGGATGGCTACACCTTC.

This chain connects TRBV28 to TRBJ1-5; unclear D gene. In germline, CDR1 is MDHEN, CDR2 SYDVKM. The length of the CDR3 is 12 residues. Trimming cost V 7 bases and J 5 bases, with 9 bases left between them. CDR3 in DNA: TGTGCCAGCAAGAGAGGTCATCAGCCCCAGCATTTT. Translation: CASKRGHQPQHF.

This clone was observed once. The rearrangement uses TRBV7-2 and TRBJ1-5; TRBD1 aligns across 9 bases. The germline CDR1 and CDR2 sequences are SGHTA and FQGNSA. J was trimmed by 6 bases and V by 2 bases; bases with no gene match: 5. The CDR3 is made up of 15 amino acids. CDR3 in DNA: TGTGCCAGCAGCTTACCGGGACAGGGAGCTCAGCCCCAGCATTTT. It translates to CASSLPGQGAQPQHF.

The chain has TRBV7-6 and TRBJ2-7; 7 nucleotides agree with TRBD1. J was trimmed by 2 bases and V by 4 bases; bases with no gene match: 11. Germline-derived CDR1 and CDR2 are SGHVS and FNYEAQ. This CDR3 has 16 amino acids. CDR3 DNA: TGTGCCAGCAGCTCAAAGTACAGGGGTAGACCCTACGAGCAGTACTTC. Residues: CASSSKYRGRPYEQYF.

This clone has more than one count but fewer than ten. The chain recombines TRBV28 with TRBJ1-5; tentative D call: TRBD1 (6 bases). The CDR3 sequence is 12 residues long. Germline assignment: CDR1 MDHEN and CDR2 SYDVKM. V lost 7 bases and J 6 bases, leaving 10 bases between the germline ends. Written as DNA, the CDR3 is TGTGCCAGCACTACAGGGCCTCAGCCCCAGCATTTT. Protein product: CASTTGPQPQHF. Together with reference TRBV28 and TRBJ1-5, the CDR3 gives the full variable domain: DVKVTQSSRYLVKRTGEKVFLECVQDMDHENMFWYRQDPGLGLRLIYFSYDVKMKEKGDIPEGYSVSREKKERFSLILESASTNQTSMYLCASTTGPQPQHFGDGTRLSIL.

The rearrangement joins TRBV29-1 to TRBJ2-1; 9 bases are shared with TRBD1. The CDR3 runs to 13 residues. The V and J ends lost 4 bases and 5 bases, in that order; junction bases with no gene match: 3. The germline V gene has CDR1 SQVTM and CDR2 ANQGSEA. The CDR3 sequence is CSVGGQGDNEQFF. In DNA form, the CDR3 reads TGCAGCGTTGGGGGACAGGGAGACAATGAGCAGTTCTTC.